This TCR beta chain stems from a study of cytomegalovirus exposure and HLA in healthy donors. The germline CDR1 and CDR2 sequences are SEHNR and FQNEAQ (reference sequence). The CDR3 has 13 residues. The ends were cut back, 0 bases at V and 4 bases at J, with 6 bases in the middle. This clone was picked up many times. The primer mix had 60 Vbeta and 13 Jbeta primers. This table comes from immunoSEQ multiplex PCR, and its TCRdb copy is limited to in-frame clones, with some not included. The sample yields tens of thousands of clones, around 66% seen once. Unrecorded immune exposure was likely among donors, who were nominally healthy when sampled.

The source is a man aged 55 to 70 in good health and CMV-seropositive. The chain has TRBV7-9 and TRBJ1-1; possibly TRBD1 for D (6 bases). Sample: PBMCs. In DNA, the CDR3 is TGTGCCAGCAGCTTAGCGGGGGCCACTGAAGCTTTCTTT. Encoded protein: CASSLAGATEAFF. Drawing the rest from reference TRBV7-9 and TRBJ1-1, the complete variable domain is DTGVSQNPRHKITKRGQNVTFRCDPISEHNRLYWYRQTLGQGPEFLTYFQNEAQLEKSRLLSDRFSAERPKGSFSTLEIQRTEQGDSAMYLCASSLAGATEAFFGQGTRLTVV.